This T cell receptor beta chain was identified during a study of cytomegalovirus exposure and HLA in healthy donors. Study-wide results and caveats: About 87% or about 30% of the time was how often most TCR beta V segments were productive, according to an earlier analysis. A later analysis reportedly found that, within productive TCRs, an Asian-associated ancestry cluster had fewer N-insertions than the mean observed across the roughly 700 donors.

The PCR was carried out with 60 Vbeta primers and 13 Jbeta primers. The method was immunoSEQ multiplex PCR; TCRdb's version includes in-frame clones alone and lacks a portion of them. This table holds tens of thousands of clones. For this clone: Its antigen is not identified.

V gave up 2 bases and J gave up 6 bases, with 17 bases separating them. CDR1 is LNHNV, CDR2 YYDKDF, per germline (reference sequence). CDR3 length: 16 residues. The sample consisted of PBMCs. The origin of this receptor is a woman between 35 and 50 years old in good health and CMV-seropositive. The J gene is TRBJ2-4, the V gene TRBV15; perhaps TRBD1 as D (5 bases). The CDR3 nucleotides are TGTGCCACCAGCAGAAAAGGTCCAGGGATCGGAAACATTCAGTACTTC. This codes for CATSRKGPGIGNIQYF.